This TCR beta chain derives from a study of blood T cell repertoires in COVID-19. The germline V gene has CDR1 MDHEN and CDR2 SYDVKM. The V and J ends lost 8 bases and 4 bases, in that order; junction bases with no gene match: 3. This CDR3 contains 12 residues. Authors' methods: Nucleated cell number was recorded as an estimate derived from reference gene primer amplification. TCRdb keeps only in-frame clones here, not all; method: immunoSEQ multiplex PCR. The V and J calls and clone size are taken from that table; D and trimming were inferred from the DNA. The sample contains some 150,000 clones, 84% of which appear only once.

The clonotype comes from a woman over 75 in a cohort sampled during active or convalescent COVID-19. The source material was peripheral blood. The genes are TRBV28 and TRBJ2-3, with 7 nucleotides matching TRBD2. CDR3 sequence: CASQGGPDTQYF. The CDR3 DNA follows: TGTGCCAGCCAGGGAGGGCCAGATACGCAGTATTTT.